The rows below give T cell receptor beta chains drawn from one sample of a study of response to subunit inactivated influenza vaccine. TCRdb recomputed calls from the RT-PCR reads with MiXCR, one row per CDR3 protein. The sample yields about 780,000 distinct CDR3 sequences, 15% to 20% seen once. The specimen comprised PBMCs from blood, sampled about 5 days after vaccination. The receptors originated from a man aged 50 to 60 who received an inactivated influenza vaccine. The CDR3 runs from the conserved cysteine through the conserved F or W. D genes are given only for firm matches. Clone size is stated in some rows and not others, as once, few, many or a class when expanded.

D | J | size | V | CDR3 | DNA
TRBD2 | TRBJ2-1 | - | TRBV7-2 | CASRHRITSGGVNEQFF | TGTGCCAGCAGACACCGGATTACTAGCGGGGGGGTGAATGAGCAGTTCTTC
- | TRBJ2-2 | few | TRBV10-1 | CASSERRDGTGELFF | TGCGCCAGCAGTGAAAGACGGGACGGCACCGGGGAGCTGTTTTTT
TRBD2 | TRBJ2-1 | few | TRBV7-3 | CASTTQAGSSYNEQFF | TGTGCCAGCACCACACAAGCGGGGAGCTCCTACAATGAGCAGTTCTTC
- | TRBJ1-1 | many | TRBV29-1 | CSVEDLISSRGDMNTEAFF | TGCAGCGTTGAAGATCTGATATCGAGTAGAGGGGACATGAACACTGAAGCTTTCTTT
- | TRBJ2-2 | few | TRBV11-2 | CASSLGGMNTGELFF | TGTGCCAGCAGCTTAGGAGGGATGAACACCGGGGAGCTGTTTTTT
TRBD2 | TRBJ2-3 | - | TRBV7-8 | CASHRSPLPTSGRTTQYF | TGTGCCAGCCATCGCTCCCCCCTCCCTACTAGCGGGAGGACAACGCAGTATTTT
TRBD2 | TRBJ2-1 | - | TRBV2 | CASSEERGTYNEQFF | TGTGCCAGCAGTGAAGAGCGGGGGACCTACAATGAGCAGTTCTTC
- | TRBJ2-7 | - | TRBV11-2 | CASSLQYQQYF | TGTGCCAGCAGCTTACAGTACCAGCAGTACTTC
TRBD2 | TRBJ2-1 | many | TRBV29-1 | CSVEVAGGNYNEQFF | TGCAGCGTTGAAGTAGCGGGAGGTAATTACAATGAGCAGTTCTTC
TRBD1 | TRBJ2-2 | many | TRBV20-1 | CSARRQGADTGELFF | TGCAGTGCTAGACGACAGGGGGCTGACACCGGGGAGCTGTTTTTT
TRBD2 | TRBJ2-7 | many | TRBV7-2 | CASSPTSVPYEQYF | TGTGCCAGCAGCCCGACTAGCGTTCCCTACGAGCAGTACTTC
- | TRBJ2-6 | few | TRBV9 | CASSPSPGILGANVLTF | TGTGCCAGCAGCCCCTCACCTGGGATTCTTGGGGCCAACGTCCTGACTTTC
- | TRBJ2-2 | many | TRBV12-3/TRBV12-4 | CASSRGWGGELFF | TGTGCCAGCAGTCGCGGTTGGGGCGGGGAGCTGTTTTTT
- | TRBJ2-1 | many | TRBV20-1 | CSARDQGPVGDEQFF | TGCAGTGCTAGAGACCAGGGGCCCGTAGGGGATGAGCAGTTCTTC
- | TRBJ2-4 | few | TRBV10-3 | CAISESGTDQYF | TGTGCCATCAGTGAGTCGGGAACAGATCAGTACTTC
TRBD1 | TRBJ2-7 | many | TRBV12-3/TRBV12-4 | CASSRRDRERYEQYF | TGTGCCAGCAGCAGAAGGGACAGGGAGCGGTACGAGCAGTACTTC
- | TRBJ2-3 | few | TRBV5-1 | CASSLRLGPDTQYF | TGCGCCAGCTCCCTCCGATTGGGGCCAGATACGCAGTATTTT
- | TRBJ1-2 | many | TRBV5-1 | CASSLGSGDHYGYTF | TGCGCCAGCAGCTTGGGATCGGGGGACCACTATGGCTACACCTTC
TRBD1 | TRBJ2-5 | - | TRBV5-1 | CASSLADRPGETQYF | TGCGCCAGCAGCTTGGCGGACAGGCCCGGGGAGACCCAGTACTTC
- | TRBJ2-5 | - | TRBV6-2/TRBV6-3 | CATRNPAETQYF | TGTGCCACTCGGAACCCCGCAGAGACCCAGTACTTC
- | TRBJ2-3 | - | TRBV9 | CASSAPGGGTDTQYF | TGTGCCAGCAGCGCCCCTGGGGGTGGCACAGATACGCAGTATTTT
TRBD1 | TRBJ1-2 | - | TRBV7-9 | CASSSSGTGEGYTF | TGTGCCAGCAGCTCCTCCGGGACAGGGGAAGGCTACACCTTC
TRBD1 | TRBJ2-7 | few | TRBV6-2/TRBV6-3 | CASSYRDRADEQYF | TGTGCCAGCAGTTACAGGGACAGGGCTGACGAGCAGTACTTC
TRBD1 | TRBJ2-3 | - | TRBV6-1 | CASTGGIADTQYF | TGTGCCAGTACAGGGGGAATCGCAGATACGCAGTATTTT
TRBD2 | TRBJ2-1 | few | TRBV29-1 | CSVVSGLAGGLINEQFF | TGCAGCGTTGTTTCGGGGCTAGCGGGGGGCTTAATCAATGAGCAGTTCTTC
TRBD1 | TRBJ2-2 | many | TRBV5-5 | CASSLVGQGSGELFF | TGTGCCAGCAGCTTGGTCGGACAGGGAAGCGGGGAGCTGTTTTTT
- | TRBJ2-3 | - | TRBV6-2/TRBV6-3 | CASRGDSTDTQYF | TGTGCCAGCAGAGGAGATTCTACAGATACGCAGTATTTT